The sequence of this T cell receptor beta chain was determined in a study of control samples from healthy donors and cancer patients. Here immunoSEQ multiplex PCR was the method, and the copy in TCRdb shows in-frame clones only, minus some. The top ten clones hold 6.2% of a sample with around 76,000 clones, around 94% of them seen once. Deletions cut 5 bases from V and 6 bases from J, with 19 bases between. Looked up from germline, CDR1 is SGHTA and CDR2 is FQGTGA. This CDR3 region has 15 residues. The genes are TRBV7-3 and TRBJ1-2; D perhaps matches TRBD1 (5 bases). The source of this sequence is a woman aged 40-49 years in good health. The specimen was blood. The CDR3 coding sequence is TGTGCCAGCAGCCTCACGGGTCAGGGAATGGATGGCTACACCTTC. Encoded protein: CASSLTGQGMDGYTF.